This paragraph reports one T cell receptor beta chain. It has no known antigen specificity. No clone much larger than this one lies a single base away; base qualities are absent. TCRbeta CDR3 regions were amplified from genomic DNA by means of the immunoSEQ Assay, a bias-controlled multiplex PCR. Per the source publication's procedure: Nucleated cell counts per sample were estimated from amplification of reference gene primers within the assay. To quantify the absolute abundance of each unique TCRbeta CDR3 rearrangement, sequence reads were collapsed and filtered. For each sample, productive Simpson clonality was calculated by taking the square root of Simpson's diversity index across productive rearrangements. Sourced from immuneACCESS, this table was stored by TCRdb with only in-frame sequences that have V and J called. A share of the clones is absent; for the studies checked, an unresolved V gene accounts for under half, and the remainder has no known explanation. D and trimming come from the DNA, and the V and J calls and clone size come from that table. Within this sample are tens of thousands of clones, with almost 90% of them counted one time only. The ten largest clones represent 13% to 15% of the sample.

Each collaborating institution followed its own protocols to collect whole blood in K2EDTA tubes. For TCRbeta analysis, collaborators shipped samples as frozen whole blood, isolated PBMCs, or DNA extracted from either of those sample types. V is clipped by 5 bases and J by 5 bases, and the sequence between their germline boundaries is 13 bases long. Including cysteine and phenylalanine, the CDR3 has 14 amino acids. The read is trimmed to its CDR3 DNA, 42 bases read in frame from base 1. Sequences SGHTA (CDR1) and FQGNSA (CDR2) are obtained from the germline V gene. The source of the sample is a study of blood T cell repertoires in COVID-19 (TCRdb year 2020). Context from the whole study: Samples covering the acute and convalescent phases of COVID-19 were provided by collaborators in the United States, Italy and Spain. The material from the prospective study consisted of cDNA or gDNA derived from T cells, B-cell-depleted T cells, or PBMCs. Deeply sampled blood TCRbeta repertoires from subjects exposed to, actively infected with, or recovered from COVID-19 were included in the dataset. A freely available public database, intended as a resource for researchers studying the immune response to SARS-CoV-2, is where the repertoires were released. The samples were drawn from the first 160 participants of the ongoing ImmuneRACE study and from over a thousand subjects provided by 6 global collaborators. Nearly every sample came with metadata listing a de-identified subject ID, COVID-19 status, age in years and sex. Where available, HLA class I and class II types were taken from metadata supplied by the sample provider and were not determined by assay-based typing. Broader findings and caveats from the paper: The quantity of clinical and demographic metadata differed by source and by participant and was supplied without curation.

The chain is encoded by TRBV7-2 joined to TRBJ1-5; the D gene is possibly TRBD1, with 5 bases matching. The material sequenced was peripheral blood. The receptor was derived from a human donor in a cohort sampled during active COVID-19. The CDR3 loop reads CASSPGGWYQPQHF. The DNA sequence is TGTGCCAGCAGCCCCGGGGGGTGGTATCAGCCCCAGCATTTT.